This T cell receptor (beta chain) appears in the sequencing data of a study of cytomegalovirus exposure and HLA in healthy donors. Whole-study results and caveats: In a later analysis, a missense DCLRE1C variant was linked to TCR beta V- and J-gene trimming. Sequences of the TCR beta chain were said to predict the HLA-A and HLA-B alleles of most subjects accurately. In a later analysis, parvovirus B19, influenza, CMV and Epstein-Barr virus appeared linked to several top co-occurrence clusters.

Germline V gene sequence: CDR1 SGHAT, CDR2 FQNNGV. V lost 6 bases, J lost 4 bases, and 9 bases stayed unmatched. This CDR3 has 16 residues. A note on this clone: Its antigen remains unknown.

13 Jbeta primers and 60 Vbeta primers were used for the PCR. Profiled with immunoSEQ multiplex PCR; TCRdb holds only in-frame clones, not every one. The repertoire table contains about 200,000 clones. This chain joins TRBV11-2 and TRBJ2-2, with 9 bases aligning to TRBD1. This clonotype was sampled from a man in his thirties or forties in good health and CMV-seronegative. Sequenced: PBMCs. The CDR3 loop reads CASRLGGTGPTGELFF. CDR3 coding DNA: TGTGCCAGCAGACTAGGGGGGACAGGGCCCACCGGGGAGCTGTTTTTT.